The 18 T cell receptor beta chains given below trace back to one sample, sequenced in a study of cytomegalovirus exposure and HLA in healthy donors. PCR involved 60 Vbeta and 13 Jbeta primers. Sequencing was performed with immunoSEQ multiplex PCR; in TCRdb, only in-frame clones are kept and a portion is missing. Of fewer than 250,000 clones in the sample, roughly 83% were seen once. Sequencing was performed on PBMCs. The receptors stem from a girl aged 10 to 17 in good health and CMV-seronegative.

V usage is TRBV9 and J usage is TRBJ2-1; the match to TRBD2 covers 7 bases. The J segment lost 5 bases and the V segment lost 3 bases, leaving 17 bases of the junction unmatched. Germline V lookup: CDR1 SGDLS, CDR2 YYNGEE. CDR3 length: 18 residues. The CDR3 is CASSAQDSRGSRNNEQFF. The CDR3 DNA sequence: TGTGCCAGCAGCGCCCAAGACTCTCGCGGGAGTAGAAACAATGAGCAGTTCTTC.

The chain recombines TRBV10-3 with TRBJ1-1; no reliable D call. The CDR3 length is 15 residues. Looked up from germline, CDR1 is ENHRY and CDR2 is SYGVKD. Trimming removed 3 bases from V and 4 bases from J, with 15 bases in between. The CDR3 reads CAISDPGVAGTEAFF. CDR3 sequence (DNA): TGTGCCATCAGTGATCCCGGGGTCGCCGGCACTGAAGCTTTCTTT.

The chain employs TRBV6-5 and TRBJ1-5, with 7 bases aligning to TRBD1. CDR3 length: 14 amino acids. Trimming cost V 5 bases and J 3 bases; bases outside gene matches: 4. Per germline, CDR1 MNHEY and CDR2 SVGAGI. CDR3 sequence (DNA): TGTGCCAGCAGTCATGGGACAGACAATCAGCCCCAGCATTTT. It encodes CASSHGTDNQPQHF.

The V and J genes are TRBV5-1 and TRBJ2-7; a possible D gene is TRBD2 (6 bases). Per germline, CDR1 SGHRS and CDR2 YFSETQ. Trimming took off 6 bases at V and 6 bases at J, with 13 bases between the two ends. The CDR3 length is 12 residues. The CDR3 DNA reads as TGCGCCAGCAAACAACCCGGGGGCGAGCAGTACTTC. Protein: CASKQPGGEQYF.

This clone was found a few times. V is TRBV6-5 and J is TRBJ1-1, with 8 bases aligning to TRBD1. V was pared by 2 bases and J by 3 bases, with 5 bases of the junction left unmatched. This CDR3 contains 15 residues. The germline gives CDR1 MNHEY, CDR2 SVGAGI. As DNA, the CDR3 is TGTGCCAGCAGTTACAAAGACAGGGGAGACACTGAAGCTTTCTTT. It translates to CASSYKDRGDTEAFF.

The chain is built from TRBV7-2 and TRBJ1-1; 12 bases agree with TRBD1. The CDR3 has 13 residues. Germline CDR1 and CDR2: SGHTA and FQGNSA. Trimming at V came to 8 bases and at J to 9 bases, leaving 7 bases not matched to a gene. This CDR3 is CASQRDRGPQAFF. The CDR3 DNA reads TGTGCCAGCCAACGGGACAGGGGGCCTCAAGCTTTCTTT. The full variable domain, completed using reference TRBV7-2 and TRBJ1-1, is GAGVSQSPSNKVTEKGKDVELRCDPISGHTALYWYRQSLGQGLEFLIYFQGNSAPDKSGLPSDRFSAERTGGSVSTLTIQRTQQEDSAVYLCASQRDRGPQAFFGQGTRLTVV.

The chain uses TRBV6-5 and TRBJ2-5, with TRBD1 matching over 7 bases. TRBJ2-7 explains the end of the DNA better; the J call may be wrong. Germline assignment: CDR1 MNHEY and CDR2 SVGAGI. The CDR3 contains 14 residues. The DNA for the CDR3 is TGTGCCAGCATGGGGACAGACACATCCTACGAGCAGTACTTC. Amino acid sequence: CASMGTDTSYEQYF.

The chain joins TRBV18 to TRBJ2-7; TRBD1 aligns across 10 bases. The CDR3 covers 14 residues. V shed 6 bases, J shed 6 bases, and the junction held 8 bases outside the gene matches. Germline CDR1 KGHSH, CDR2 LQKENI. The CDR3 region is CASSGSGQGREQYF. The CDR3 DNA reads TGTGCCAGCTCCGGGTCGGGACAGGGGCGCGAGCAGTACTTC.

The rearrangement links TRBV28 to TRBJ1-5; TRBD1 is a possible D gene (5 bases). CDR1 is MDHEN, CDR2 SYDVKM, per germline. Trimming shortened V by 10 bases and J by 7 bases, and 20 bases separated the two germline ends. This CDR3 spans 14 amino acids. The CDR3 spells CATSTGRNVQPQHF. Here the CDR3 DNA reads TGTGCCACGAGCACAGGTCGGAATGTGCAGCCCCAGCATTTT.

V and J are TRBV5-1 and TRBJ1-2; tentatively, D is TRBD1 (5 bases). With 0 bases removed from V and 4 bases from J, the gap between germline ends came to 10 bases. CDR1 and CDR2 from the germline V gene are SGHRS and YFSETQ. This CDR3 spans 14 amino acids. CDR3 nucleotide sequence: TGCGCCAGCAGCTTGGTAGGGGAGGGCTATGGCTACACCTTC. It translates to CASSLVGEGYGYTF.

V usage is TRBV11-3 and J usage is TRBJ2-7, with D possibly matching TRBD2 (5 bases). CDR3 length: 15 amino acids. Trimming left V 0 bases short and J 0 bases short, with 9 bases between. Germline CDR1 is SGHNT and CDR2 is YENEEA. CDR3 region: CASSLERGDSYEQYF. In nucleotides, the CDR3 is TGTGCCAGCAGCTTAGAACGGGGAGACTCCTACGAGCAGTACTTC.

This clone was detected only a few times. The gene calls are TRBV7-9 and TRBJ2-7; D might be TRBD1 (5 bases). Germline values: CDR1 SEHNR, CDR2 FQNEAQ (reference sequence). V was cut by 5 bases and J by 5 bases, with 7 bases left in between. CDR3 length equals 11 residues. The CDR3 nucleotides read TGTGCCAGCAGCAGCAGGGACGAGCAGTACTTC. Its translation is CASSSRDEQYF. The full variable domain, its missing parts supplied by reference TRBV7-9 and TRBJ2-7, is DTGVSQNPRHKITKRGQNVTFRCDPISEHNRLYWYRQTLGQGPEFLTYFQNEAQLEKSRLLSDRFSAERPKGSFSTLEIQRTEQGDSAMYLCASSSRDEQYFGPGTRLTVT.

The V call is TRBV27, the J call TRBJ1-5, with TRBD1 matching 7 bases. Germline CDR1 reads MNHEY; CDR2 reads SMNVEV (reference sequence). Unmatched junction bases numbered 6, after V lost 10 bases and J lost 3 bases. The CDR3 has 13 amino acids. Written as DNA, the CDR3 is TGTGCCACCCGGGACAGAAACAATCAGCCCCAGCATTTT. It yields the protein CATRDRNNQPQHF.

Note on this clone: Its ends do not fully match the called genes, so a read error is possible. This same CDR3 is encoded by further DNA sequences in the sample. The chain links TRBV27 to TRBJ1-2; D is perhaps TRBD1 (6 bases). CDR1 and CDR2 from the germline V gene are MNHEY and SMNVEV (reference sequence). The CDR3 runs to 14 residues. The CDR3 DNA reads as TGTGCCAGCAGTAGGACAGCTACCCTGACCGGCTACACTTTC. Translation: CASSRTATLTGYTF.

This clone was observed a few times. This chain links TRBV4-2 with TRBJ2-2; D not certain. Germline V gene sequence: CDR1 LGHNA, CDR2 YNFKEQ. Trimming removed 0 bases from V and 6 bases from J, with 11 bases in between. This CDR3 region has 15 residues. The DNA of the CDR3 is TGTGCCAGCAGCCAAGAAGAGGCTGGGTCCGGGGAGCTGTTTTTT. Translation: CASSQEEAGSGELFF.

V and J are TRBV18 and TRBJ1-2; TRBD1 matches at 7 bases. The V gene's germline CDR1 is KGHSH and CDR2 LQKENI. The CDR3 has 16 amino acids. V shed 2 bases and J 2 bases; nucleotides not matched to a gene: 8. For the CDR3, the DNA is TGTGCCAGCTCACCAAAAGGGGGCACACTGAACTATGGCTACACCTTC. Translation gives CASSPKGGTLNYGYTF.

V usage is TRBV28 and J usage is TRBJ2-1; 9 bases agree with TRBD1. J lost 6 bases, V lost 5 bases, and 11 bases had no gene match. The CDR3 is 16 residues long. The germline gives CDR1 MDHEN, CDR2 SYDVKM. CDR3 loop: CASSPMGPGQGNEQFF. CDR3 DNA sequence: TGTGCCAGCAGTCCCATGGGACCGGGACAGGGCAATGAGCAGTTCTTC.

The V gene is TRBV7-9, the J gene TRBJ2-2, with D possibly TRBD1 on 6 matching bases. Between the trimmed V and J ends, which lost 3 bases and 2 bases, there was a span of 10 bases. The CDR3 contains 15 residues. Germline CDR1 reads SEHNR; CDR2 reads FQNEAQ (reference sequence). The CDR3 is CASSFLGQNTGELFF. CDR3 sequence (DNA): TGTGCCAGCAGCTTTTTGGGACAAAACACCGGGGAGCTGTTTTTT.